This TCR beta chain was identified in a study of blood T cell repertoires in COVID-19. Across the whole study: PBMCs, B-cell-depleted T cells, or T cells were the source of the cDNA or gDNA that made up the material.

Germline V gene lookup returns CDR1 MNHEY and CDR2 SVGEGT. The CDR3 consists of 17 residues. Trimming cost V 6 bases and J 4 bases; bases outside gene matches: 15. Produced via immunoSEQ multiplex PCR; TCRdb's table is partial and in-frame only. The table records approximately 180,000 clones, 75% to 90% of them present only once. Individuals drawn from under 30 US areas were roughly 18 to 95 years old. Cohorts were determined from participant-reported clinical history. The rearrangement links TRBV6-2 or TRBV6-3 to TRBJ2-7, with 10 bases lining up with TRBD2. This clonotype was obtained from a woman aged 40 to 50 with acute COVID-19. Sequencing input: PBMCs or T cells enriched from blood (not recorded which). The CDR3 nucleotides read TGTGCCAGCAGCCCCGGGACAGCCCTACTAGCGGGGTACGAGCAGTACTTC. Amino acid sequence: CASSPGTALLAGYEQYF.